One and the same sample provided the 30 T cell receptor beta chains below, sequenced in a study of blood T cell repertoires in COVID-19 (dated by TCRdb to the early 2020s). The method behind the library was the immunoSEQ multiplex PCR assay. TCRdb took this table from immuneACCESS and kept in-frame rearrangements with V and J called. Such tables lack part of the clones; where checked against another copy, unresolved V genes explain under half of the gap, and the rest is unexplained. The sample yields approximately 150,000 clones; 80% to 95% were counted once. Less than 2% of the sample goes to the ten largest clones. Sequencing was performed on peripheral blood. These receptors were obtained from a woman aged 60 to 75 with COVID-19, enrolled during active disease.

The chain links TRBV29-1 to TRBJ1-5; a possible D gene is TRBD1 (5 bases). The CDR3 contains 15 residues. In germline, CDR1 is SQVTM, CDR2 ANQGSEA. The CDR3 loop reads CTFYALGLWNQPQHF. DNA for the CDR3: TGCACCTTCTACGCTTTGGGGCTATGGAATCAGCCCCAGCATTTT.

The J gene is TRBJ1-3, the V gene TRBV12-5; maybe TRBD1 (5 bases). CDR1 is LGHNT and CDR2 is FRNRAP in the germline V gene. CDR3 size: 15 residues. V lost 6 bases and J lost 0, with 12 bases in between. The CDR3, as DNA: TGTGCTAGTGGCCCAGGGATCGGCTCTGGAAACACCATATATTTT. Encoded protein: CASGPGIGSGNTIYF.

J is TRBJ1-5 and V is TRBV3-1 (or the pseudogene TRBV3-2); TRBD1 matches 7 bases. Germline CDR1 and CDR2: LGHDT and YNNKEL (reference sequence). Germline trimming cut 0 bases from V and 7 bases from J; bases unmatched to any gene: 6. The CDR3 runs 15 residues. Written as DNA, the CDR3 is TGTGCCAGCAGCCAAGATGTTACAGGGGCCCAGCCCCAGCATTTT. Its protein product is CASSQDVTGAQPQHF.

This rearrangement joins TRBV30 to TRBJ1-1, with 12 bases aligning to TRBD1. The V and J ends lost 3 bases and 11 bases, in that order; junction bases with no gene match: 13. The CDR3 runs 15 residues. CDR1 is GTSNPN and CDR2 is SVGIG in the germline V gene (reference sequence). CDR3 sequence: CAWSGPRDRGRRAFF. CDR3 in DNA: TGTGCCTGGAGCGGGCCCCGGGACAGGGGGCGAAGGGCTTTCTTT.

The CDR3 protein is CASSPRQGGTEAFF. The CDR3 bases are TGTGCCAGCAGCCCCCGACAGGGTGGGACTGAAGCTTTCTTT. The gene calls are TRBV9 and TRBJ1-1; 7 bases agree with TRBD1. The V gene end was trimmed by 4 bases and the J gene end by 5 bases; junction bases not matched to a gene: 8. Per the germline V gene, CDR1 is SGDLS and CDR2 is YYNGEE. The CDR3 length is 14 residues.

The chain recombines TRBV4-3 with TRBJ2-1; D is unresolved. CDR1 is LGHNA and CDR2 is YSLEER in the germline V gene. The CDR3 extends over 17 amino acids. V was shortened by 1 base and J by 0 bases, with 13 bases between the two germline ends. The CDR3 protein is CASSQVGSTSSYNEQFF. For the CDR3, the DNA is TGCGCCAGCAGCCAAGTGGGCTCGACGAGCTCCTACAATGAGCAGTTCTTC.

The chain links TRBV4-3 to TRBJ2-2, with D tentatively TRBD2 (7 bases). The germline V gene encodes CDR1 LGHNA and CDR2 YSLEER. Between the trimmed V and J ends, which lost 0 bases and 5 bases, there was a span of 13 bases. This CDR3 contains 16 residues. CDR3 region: CASSQDLGGRTGELFF. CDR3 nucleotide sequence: TGCGCCAGCAGCCAAGATCTGGGGGGGCGGACCGGGGAGCTGTTTTTT.

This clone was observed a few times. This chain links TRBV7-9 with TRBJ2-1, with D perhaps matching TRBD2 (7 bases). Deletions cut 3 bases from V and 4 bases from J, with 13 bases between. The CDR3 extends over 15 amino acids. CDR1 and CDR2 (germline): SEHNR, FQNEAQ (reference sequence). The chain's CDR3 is CASSLRGGRYNEQFF. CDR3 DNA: TGTGCCAGCAGCTTGAGGGGGGGCCGGTACAATGAGCAGTTCTTC.

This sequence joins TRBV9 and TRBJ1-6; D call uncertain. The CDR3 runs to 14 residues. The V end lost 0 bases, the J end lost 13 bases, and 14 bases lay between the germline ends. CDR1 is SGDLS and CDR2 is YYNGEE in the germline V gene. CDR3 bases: TGTGCCAGCAGCGTAGAAAATGGCCTCGCTCCCCTCCACTTT. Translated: CASSVENGLAPLHF.

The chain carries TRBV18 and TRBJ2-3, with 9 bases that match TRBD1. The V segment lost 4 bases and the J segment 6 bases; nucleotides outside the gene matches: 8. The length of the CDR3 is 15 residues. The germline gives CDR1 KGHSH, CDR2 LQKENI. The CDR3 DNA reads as TGTGCCAGCTCACGACCGGGACAGGGCATTGATACGCAGTATTTT. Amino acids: CASSRPGQGIDTQYF. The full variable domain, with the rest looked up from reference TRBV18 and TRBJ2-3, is NAGVMQNPRHLVRRRGQEARLRCSPMKGHSHVYWYRQLPEEGLKFMVYLQKENIIDESGMPKERFSAEFPKEGPSILRIQQVVRGDSAAYFCASSRPGQGIDTQYFGPGTRLTVL.

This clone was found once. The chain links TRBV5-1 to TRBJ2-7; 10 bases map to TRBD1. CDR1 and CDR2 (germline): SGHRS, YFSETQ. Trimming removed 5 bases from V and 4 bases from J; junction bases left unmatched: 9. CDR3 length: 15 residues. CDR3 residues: CASRRTGQGFYEQYF. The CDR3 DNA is TGCGCCAGCAGGCGAACGGGACAGGGGTTTTACGAGCAGTACTTC.

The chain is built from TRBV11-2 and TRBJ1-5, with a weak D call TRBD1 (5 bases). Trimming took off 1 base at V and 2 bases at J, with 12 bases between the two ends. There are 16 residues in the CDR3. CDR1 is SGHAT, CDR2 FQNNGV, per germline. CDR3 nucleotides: TGTGCCAGCAGCTTAGGGGGGGTAGGGGGCAATCAGCCCCAGCATTTT. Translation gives CASSLGGVGGNQPQHF.

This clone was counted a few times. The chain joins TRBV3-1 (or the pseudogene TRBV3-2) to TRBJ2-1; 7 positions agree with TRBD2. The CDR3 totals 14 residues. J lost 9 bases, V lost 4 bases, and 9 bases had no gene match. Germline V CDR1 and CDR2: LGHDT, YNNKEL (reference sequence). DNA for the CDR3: TGTGCCAGCAGCCCAACGGGGGAGCGGGGTGAGCAGTTCTTC. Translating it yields CASSPTGERGEQFF.

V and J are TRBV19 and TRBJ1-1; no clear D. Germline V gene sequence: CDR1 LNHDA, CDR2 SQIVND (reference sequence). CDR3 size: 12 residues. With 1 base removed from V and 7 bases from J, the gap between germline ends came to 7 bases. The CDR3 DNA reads TGTGCCAGTAGTATAGGGGCACTTGAAGCTTTCTTT. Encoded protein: CASSIGALEAFF.

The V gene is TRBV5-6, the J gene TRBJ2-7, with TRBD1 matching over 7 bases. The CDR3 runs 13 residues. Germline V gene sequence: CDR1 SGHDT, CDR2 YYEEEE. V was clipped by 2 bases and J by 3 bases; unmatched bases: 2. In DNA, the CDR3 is TGTGCCAGCAGCTTCGACAGGGACTACGAGCAGTACTTC. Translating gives CASSFDRDYEQYF.

The CDR3 nucleotides read TGCAGTGCTAGTAGTCTAGACGGGGGGGCTGTACCCGATCAAGAGACCCAGTACTTC. Translation: CSASSLDGGAVPDQETQYF. The rearrangement joins TRBV20-1 to TRBJ2-5, with 8 bases lining up with TRBD2. The trim removed 3 bases at V and 2 bases at J, leaving 20 bases unmatched. The CDR3 has 19 residues. Per germline, CDR1 DFQATT and CDR2 SNEGSKA (reference sequence).

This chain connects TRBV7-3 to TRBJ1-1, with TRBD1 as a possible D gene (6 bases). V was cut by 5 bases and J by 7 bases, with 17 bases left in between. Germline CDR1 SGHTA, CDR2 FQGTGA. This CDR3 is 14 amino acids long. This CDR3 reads CASSLGAGSGEAFF. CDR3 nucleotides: TGTGCCAGCAGCCTGGGGGCAGGGTCGGGTGAAGCTTTCTTT.

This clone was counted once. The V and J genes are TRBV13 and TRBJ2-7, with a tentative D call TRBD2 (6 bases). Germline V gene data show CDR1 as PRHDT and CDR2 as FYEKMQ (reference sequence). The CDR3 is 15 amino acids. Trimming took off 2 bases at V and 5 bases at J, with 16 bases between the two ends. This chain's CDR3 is CASSLQRGGYDEQYF. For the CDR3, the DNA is TGTGCCAGCAGCTTACAAAGGGGAGGATACGACGAGCAGTACTTC.

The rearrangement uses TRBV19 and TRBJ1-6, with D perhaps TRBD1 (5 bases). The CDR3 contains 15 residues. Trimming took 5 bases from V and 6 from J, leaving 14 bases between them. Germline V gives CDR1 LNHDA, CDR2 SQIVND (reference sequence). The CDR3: CASSAAGQRNSPLHF. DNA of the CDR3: TGTGCCAGTAGTGCGGCGGGGCAGCGTAATTCACCCCTCCACTTT.

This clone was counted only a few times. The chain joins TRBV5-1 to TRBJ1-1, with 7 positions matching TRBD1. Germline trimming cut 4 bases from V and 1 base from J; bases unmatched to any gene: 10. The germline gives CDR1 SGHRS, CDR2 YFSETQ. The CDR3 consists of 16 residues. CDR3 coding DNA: TGCGCCAGCAGCCCCGGGACAGCATTAAAGAACACTGAAGCTTTCTTT. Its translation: CASSPGTALKNTEAFF.

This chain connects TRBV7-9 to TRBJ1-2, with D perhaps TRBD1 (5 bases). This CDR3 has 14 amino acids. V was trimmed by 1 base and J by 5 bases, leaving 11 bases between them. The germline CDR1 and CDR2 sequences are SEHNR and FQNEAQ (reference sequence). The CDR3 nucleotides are TGTGCCAGCAGCTTAGGACAGCGGGGATATGGCTACACCTTC. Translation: CASSLGQRGYGYTF.

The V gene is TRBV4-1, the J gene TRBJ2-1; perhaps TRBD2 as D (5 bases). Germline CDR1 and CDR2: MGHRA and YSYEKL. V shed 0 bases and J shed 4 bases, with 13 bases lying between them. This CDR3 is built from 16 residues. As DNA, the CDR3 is TGCGCCAGCAGCCAAGATCGGACTCCGTCTTACAATGAGCAGTTCTTC. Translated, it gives CASSQDRTPSYNEQFF.

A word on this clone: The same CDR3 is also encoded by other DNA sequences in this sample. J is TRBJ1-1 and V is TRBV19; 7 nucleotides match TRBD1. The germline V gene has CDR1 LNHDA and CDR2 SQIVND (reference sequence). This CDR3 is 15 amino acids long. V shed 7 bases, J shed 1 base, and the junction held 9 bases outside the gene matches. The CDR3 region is CASIGPGGANTEAFF. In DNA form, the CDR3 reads TGTGCCAGTATCGGCCCAGGGGGAGCGAACACTGAAGCTTTCTTT. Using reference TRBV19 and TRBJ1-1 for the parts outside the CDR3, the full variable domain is DGGITQSPKYLFRKEGQNVTLSCEQNLNHDAMYWYRQDPGQGLRLIYYSQIVNDFQKGDIAEGYSVSREKKESFPLTVTSAQKNPTAFYLCASIGPGGANTEAFFGQGTRLTVV.

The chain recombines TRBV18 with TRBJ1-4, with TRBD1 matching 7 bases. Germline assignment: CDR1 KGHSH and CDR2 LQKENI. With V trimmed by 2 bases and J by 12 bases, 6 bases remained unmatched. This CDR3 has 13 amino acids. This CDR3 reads CASSPEEGAELFF. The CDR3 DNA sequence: TGTGCCAGCTCACCAGAGGAGGGGGCGGAACTGTTTTTT.

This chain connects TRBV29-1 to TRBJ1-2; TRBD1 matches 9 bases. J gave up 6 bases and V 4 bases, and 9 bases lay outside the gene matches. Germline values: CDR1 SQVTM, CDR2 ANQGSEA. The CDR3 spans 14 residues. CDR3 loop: CSVGGTGMWDGYTF. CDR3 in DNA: TGCAGCGTTGGGGGGACAGGGATGTGGGATGGCTACACCTTC.

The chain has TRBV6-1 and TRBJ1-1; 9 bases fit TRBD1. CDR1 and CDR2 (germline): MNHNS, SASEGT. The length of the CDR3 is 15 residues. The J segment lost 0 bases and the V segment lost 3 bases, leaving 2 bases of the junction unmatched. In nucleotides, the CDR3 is TGTGCCAGCAGTGAGCGGACAGGGGTGAACACTGAAGCTTTCTTT. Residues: CASSERTGVNTEAFF.

The chain's CDR3 is CASSPVGQAGVYGYTF. DNA of the CDR3: TGTGCCAGTAGTCCAGTGGGACAGGCGGGGGTCTATGGCTACACCTTC. V and J are TRBV19 and TRBJ1-2, with 8 bases aligning to TRBD1. The germline gives CDR1 LNHDA, CDR2 SQIVND (reference sequence). V was clipped by 5 bases and J by 4 bases; unmatched bases: 12. This CDR3 contains 16 residues.

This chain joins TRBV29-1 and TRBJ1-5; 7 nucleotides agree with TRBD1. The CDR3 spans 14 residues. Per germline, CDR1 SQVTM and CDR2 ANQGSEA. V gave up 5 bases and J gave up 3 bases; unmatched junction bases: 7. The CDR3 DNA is TGCAGCGTTCGAGACAGGGCTGCCAATCAGCCCCAGCATTTT. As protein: CSVRDRAANQPQHF.

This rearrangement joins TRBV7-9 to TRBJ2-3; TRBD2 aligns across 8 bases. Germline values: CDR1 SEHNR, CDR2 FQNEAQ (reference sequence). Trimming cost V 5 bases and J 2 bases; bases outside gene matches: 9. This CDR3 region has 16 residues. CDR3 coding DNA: TGTGCCAGCAGCGGCCGCGGGAGGAGAACCACAGATACGCAGTATTTT. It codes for CASSGRGRRTTDTQYF.

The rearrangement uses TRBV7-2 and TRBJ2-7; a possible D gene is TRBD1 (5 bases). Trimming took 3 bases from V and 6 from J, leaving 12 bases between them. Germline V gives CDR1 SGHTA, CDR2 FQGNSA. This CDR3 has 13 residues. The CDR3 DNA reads TGTGCCAGCAGCTTCCAGGGATACGGCGAGCAGTACTTC. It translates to CASSFQGYGEQYF.